The clone carrying this T cell receptor beta chain was observed a handful of times. Its antigen is as yet unknown. The sample belongs to a study of cytomegalovirus exposure and HLA in healthy donors. Looking at the study overall: Falling in the Caucasian-associated ancestry cluster were 80% to 85% of approximately 410 genotyped donors. Study-level results: In a later analysis, donors in an Asian-associated ancestry cluster reportedly had fewer N-insertions in productive TCRs than the cohort mean.

Germline loops: CDR1 SGHDT, CDR2 YYEEEE. Trimming at V came to 5 bases and at J to 0 bases, leaving 6 bases not matched to a gene. The CDR3 spans 18 residues. Primers for the PCR totalled 60 Vbeta and 13 Jbeta. Repertoires were generated with immunoSEQ multiplex PCR, while TCRdb's copy carries only in-frame clones and drops some. The table records 85,000 to 120,000 clones, approximately 82% of them present only once. The chain employs TRBV5-6 and TRBJ2-1; 15 nucleotides agree with TRBD2. Sequencing was done on a sample of PBMCs. This TCR was recovered from a man in his forties in good health and CMV-seronegative. CDR3 residues: CASRRTSGGGSSYNEQFF. CDR3 DNA: TGTGCCAGCAGAAGGACTAGCGGGGGGGGGAGCTCCTACAATGAGCAGTTCTTC.